A selection of T cell receptor beta chains follows, all from one sample in a study of T cell responses to AZD1222 COVID-19 vaccine. Data came from immunoSEQ multiplex PCR; TCRdb stores just in-frame clones and leaves some out. The table has 65,000 to 75,000 clones, 80% to 90% seen once. Sequences were derived from peripheral blood, sampled on day 0 of AZD1222 vaccination. These TCRs come from an adult in good health. Both conserved end residues are part of each CDR3. D genes are given only for firm matches.

TRBJ1-1 TRBV12-3/TRBV12-4 12 NA CASRIGSAEAFF TGTGCCAGCAGAATAGGGTCAGCTGAAGCTTTCTTT
TRBJ2-3 TRBV7-2 14 NA CASSRDFSTDTQYF TGTGCCAGCAGCCGGGACTTTAGCACAGATACGCAGTATTTT
TRBJ1-1 TRBV11-3 17 NA CASKYRGRGAIGTEAFF TGTGCCAGCAAATACCGGGGGAGGGGGGCTATTGGCACTGAAGCTTTCTTT
TRBJ1-1 TRBV11-2 13 NA CASSLERVTEAFF TGTGCCAGCAGCTTAGAACGGGTGACTGAAGCTTTCTTT
TRBJ1-1 TRBV6-1 14 NA CASSEIGANTEAFF TGTGCCAGCAGTGAAATCGGGGCGAACACTGAAGCTTTCTTT
TRBJ2-7 TRBV28 14 NA CASRSQGQAYEQYF TGTGCCAGCAGGAGTCAGGGCCAGGCCTACGAGCAGTACTTC
TRBJ1-1 TRBV10-1 13 NA CASSDELSTEAFF TGCGCCAGCAGTGATGAATTGTCCACTGAAGCTTTCTTT
TRBJ1-4 TRBV4-1 16 NA CASSQDSSRVDEKLFF TGCGCCAGCAGCCAAGACAGTTCCAGGGTTGATGAAAAACTGTTTTTT
TRBJ1-4 TRBV4-1 11 NA CASRGVEKLFF TGCGCCAGCCGAGGCGTGGAAAAACTGTTTTTT
TRBJ1-5 TRBV6-6 15 TRBD1 CASRTGALSNQPQHF TGTGCCAGCAGGACAGGGGCCCTTAGCAATCAGCCCCAGCATTTT
TRBJ1-6 TRBV2 14 NA CASSDVMGISPLHF TGTGCCAGCAGTGACGTCATGGGGATTTCACCCCTCCACTTT
TRBJ1-2 TRBV28 12 NA CASRAGSYVYTF TGTGCCAGCCGGGCAGGGAGCTATGTCTACACCTTC
TRBJ1-2 TRBV12-3/TRBV12-4 13 NA CASSPARNYGYTF TGTGCCAGCAGTCCAGCGCGGAACTATGGCTACACCTTC
TRBJ2-1 TRBV28 14 NA CASSTPRSFNEQFF TGTGCCAGCAGTACCCCGAGGTCGTTCAATGAGCAGTTCTTC
TRBJ2-1 TRBV11-3 17 NA CASSQRTNPSGYNEQFF TGTGCCAGCAGCCAAAGGACCAACCCGAGTGGTTACAATGAGCAGTTCTTC
TRBJ1-2 TRBV4-1 15 NA CASSQPGTGYYGYTF TGCGCCAGCAGCCAACCTGGGACGGGCTACTATGGCTACACCTTC
TRBJ2-7 TRBV11-2 14 NA CASSLVSGIYEQYF TGTGCCAGCAGCTTAGTCTCAGGGATCTACGAGCAGTACTTC
TRBJ2-7 TRBV21-1 16 NA CASTSKGDRSSYEQYF TGTGCCAGCACCTCTAAAGGGGACAGGAGCTCCTACGAGCAGTACTTC